Presented here are 18 T cell receptor beta chains from one specimen sequenced in a study of a mutant IDH1 vaccine in newly diagnosed glioma. Profiling relied on immunoSEQ multiplex PCR, and the TCRdb table lists in-frame clones only, not all of them. This table has approximately 60,000 clones, under 85% appearing once. Time point of the sample: week 47, end of study. A single vaccine dose contained 300 ug of mutant IDH1 20-mer peptide, and topical imiquimod was used with it. These TCRs' antigens remain unknown. The sequencing used PBMCs, collected from a glioma patient whose treatment included an IDH1 peptide vaccine. The receptors come from a man aged 25-45 years with glioma.

This chain links TRBV6-5 with TRBJ1-2, with D perhaps TRBD1 (5 bases). CDR1 and CDR2 from the germline V gene are MNHEY and SVGAGI. Trimming removed 4 bases from V and 8 bases from J, with 14 bases in between. The CDR3 consists of 13 residues. The CDR3 bases are TGTGCCAGCAGTTCCCTTACTCAGGGAGGCTACACCTTC. It is translated as CASSSLTQGGYTF.

This rearrangement joins TRBV19 to TRBJ2-7; either TRBD1 or TRBD2 may fit D (5 bases each). Between the trimmed V and J ends, which lost 4 bases and 9 bases, there was a span of 16 bases. There are 13 residues in the CDR3. Germline-derived CDR1 and CDR2 are LNHDA and SQIVND (reference sequence). The CDR3 sequence is CASSTSEGPRQYF. CDR3 DNA sequence: TGTGCCAGTAGTACATCTGAGGGACCACGGCAGTACTTC. Complete variable domain (other parts from reference TRBV19 and TRBJ2-7): DGGITQSPKYLFRKEGQNVTLSCEQNLNHDAMYWYRQDPGQGLRLIYYSQIVNDFQKGDIAEGYSVSREKKESFPLTVTSAQKNPTAFYLCASSTSEGPRQYFGPGTRLTVT.

A note on this clone: Relative to the germline gene, one junction end is altered; a read error may explain this. J is TRBJ2-7 and V is TRBV9; D may be TRBD2 (7 bases). Germline CDR1 is SGDLS and CDR2 is YYNGEE. The CDR3 covers 12 residues. CDR3 region: CASKGGGSGFHF. As DNA, the CDR3 is TGTGCCAGCAAGGGAGGGGGATCCGGGTTCCACTTC.

The rearrangement uses TRBV6-5 and TRBJ2-5, with D unclear. This CDR3 is 14 amino acids long. V gave up 2 bases and J gave up 3 bases, with 10 bases separating them. Looked up from germline, CDR1 is MNHEY and CDR2 is SVGAGI. The CDR3, as DNA: TGTGCCAGCAGTTACGATCGTGAAGAAGAGACCCAGTACTTC. Residues: CASSYDREEETQYF.

The chain has TRBV5-1 and TRBJ1-2; possibly TRBD1 for D (5 bases). Germline V CDR1 and CDR2: SGHRS, YFSETQ. The V end was cut by 3 bases, the J end by 6 bases, with 12 bases between. This CDR3 region has 13 residues. CDR3 sequence: CASSSGNRDGYTF. CDR3 nucleotide sequence: TGCGCCAGCAGCTCAGGGAATCGAGATGGCTACACCTTC.

This chain joins TRBV6-1 and TRBJ1-2; D uncertain. V was cut by 0 bases and J by 0 bases, with 2 bases left in between. The germline CDR1 and CDR2 sequences are MNHNS and SASEGT. The CDR3 contains 13 residues. CDR3 loop: CASSEATNYGYTF. DNA for the CDR3: TGTGCCAGCAGTGAAGCCACTAACTATGGCTACACCTTC.

V usage is TRBV11-2 and J usage is TRBJ2-5; D may be TRBD2 (6 bases). Germline assignment: CDR1 SGHAT and CDR2 FQNNGV. This CDR3 spans 15 amino acids. Trimming removed 5 bases from V and 4 bases from J, with 17 bases in between. The CDR3 protein is CASSPSVTSSETQYF. CDR3 in DNA: TGTGCCAGCAGCCCGTCCGTGACTAGTTCAGAGACCCAGTACTTC.

The rearrangement uses TRBV18 and TRBJ2-2; possible D gene TRBD1, 5 bases. V shed 1 base and J shed 4 bases, with 10 bases lying between them. Germline V lookup: CDR1 KGHSH, CDR2 LQKENI. The CDR3 sequence is 15 residues long. DNA for the CDR3: TGTGCCAGCTCACCACGGGGCGATAGCACCGGGGAGCTGTTTTTT. Its translation is CASSPRGDSTGELFF.

This clone appeared once. This chain uses TRBV6-6 with TRBJ2-3; D may be TRBD2 (7 bases). The germline V and J ends were trimmed by 8 bases and 4 bases, with 13 bases remaining between them. This CDR3 has 13 amino acids. Per germline, CDR1 MNHNY and CDR2 SVGAGI (reference sequence). In nucleotides, the CDR3 is TGTGCCAGCCGCTGGGGGGGCGCAGATACGCAGTATTTT. The encoded protein is CASRWGGADTQYF.

V gene TRBV4-1 combines with J gene TRBJ1-3, with D possibly being TRBD1 (5 bases). The V end lost 1 base, the J end lost 4 bases, and 17 bases lay between the germline ends. The CDR3 loop spans 17 amino acids. Per the germline V gene, CDR1 is MGHRA and CDR2 is YSYEKL. For the CDR3, the DNA is TGCGCCAGCAGCCAAGGTCGGGGCAGGGCGAGCGGAAACACCATATATTTT. Translating gives CASSQGRGRASGNTIYF.

V gene TRBV13 combines with J gene TRBJ2-1; D call uncertain. V was shortened by 0 bases and J by 6 bases, with 9 bases between the two germline ends. There are 14 residues in the CDR3. CDR1 PRHDT and CDR2 FYEKMQ come from the germline V gene (reference sequence). CDR3 nucleotides: TGTGCCAGCAGCTTAGGCGGACCTCGCAATGAGCAGTTCTTC. Amino acids: CASSLGGPRNEQFF.

V and J are TRBV5-6 and TRBJ2-5, with D maybe TRBD1 (5 bases). CDR1 is SGHDT, CDR2 YYEEEE, per germline. V was cut by 4 bases and J by 1 base, with 11 bases left in between. The CDR3 runs to 14 residues. CDR3 amino acids: CASSLRQSQETQYF. CDR3 bases: TGTGCCAGCAGCCTGAGACAGAGCCAAGAGACCCAGTACTTC.

This rearrangement joins TRBV7-9 to TRBJ1-5; D is unresolved. This CDR3 has 14 amino acids. Germline assignment: CDR1 SEHNR and CDR2 FQNEAQ (reference sequence). The V end lost 5 bases, the J end lost 5 bases, and 13 bases lay between the germline ends. The CDR3 here is CASSGIVGDQPQHF. In DNA form, the CDR3 reads TGTGCCAGCAGCGGGATTGTAGGCGATCAGCCCCAGCATTTT.

The chain recombines TRBV7-9 with TRBJ2-7; D might be TRBD1 or TRBD2, each matching 5 bases. Trimming shortened V by 5 bases and J by 6 bases, and 14 bases separated the two germline ends. Germline-derived CDR1 and CDR2 are SEHNR and FQNEAQ (reference sequence). This CDR3 comprises 13 residues. The CDR3 loop reads CASSKEGRAEQYF. The CDR3 DNA reads as TGTGCCAGCAGCAAAGAGGGCAGGGCCGAGCAGTACTTC.

This clone occurred a few times. The chain carries TRBV7-8 and TRBJ1-5; D is possibly TRBD1 (6 bases). V was trimmed by 7 bases and J by 6 bases, leaving 19 bases between them. The V gene's germline CDR1 is SGHVS and CDR2 FQNEAQ. This CDR3 is built from 15 residues. In nucleotides, the CDR3 is TGTGCCAGCACCGCTTATACAGGGCGCAGTCAGCCCCAGCATTTT. Encoded protein: CASTAYTGRSQPQHF.

The chain couples TRBV5-5 to TRBJ1-5; tentative D call: TRBD1 (5 bases). V dropped 1 base and J dropped 2 bases, with 16 bases sitting between them. This CDR3 has 17 amino acids. Germline lookup yields CDR1 SGHKS and CDR2 YYEKEE (reference sequence). The CDR3 protein is CASSLSSPGGGNQPQHF. The CDR3 nucleotides read TGTGCCAGCAGCTTGTCCAGCCCTGGAGGGGGCAATCAGCCCCAGCATTTT.

The genes are TRBV6-6 and TRBJ1-5, with D possibly TRBD1 on 5 matching bases. Germline lookup yields CDR1 MNHNY and CDR2 SVGAGI (reference sequence). V lost 0 bases, J lost 4 bases, and 10 bases lay in between. The length of the CDR3 is 15 residues. The CDR3 DNA reads TGTGCCAGCAGTTACTCGGGGGATCGTAATCAGCCCCAGCATTTT. Its protein product is CASSYSGDRNQPQHF.

The V gene is TRBV27, the J gene TRBJ2-3; maybe TRBD2 (5 bases). V lost 0 bases and J 2 bases, leaving 9 bases between the germline ends. This CDR3 has 15 amino acids. CDR1 and CDR2 (germline): MNHEY, SMNVEV (reference sequence). CDR3 nucleotides: TGTGCCAGCAGTTTATCGCGACTAAACACAGATACGCAGTATTTT. Encoded protein: CASSLSRLNTDTQYF.